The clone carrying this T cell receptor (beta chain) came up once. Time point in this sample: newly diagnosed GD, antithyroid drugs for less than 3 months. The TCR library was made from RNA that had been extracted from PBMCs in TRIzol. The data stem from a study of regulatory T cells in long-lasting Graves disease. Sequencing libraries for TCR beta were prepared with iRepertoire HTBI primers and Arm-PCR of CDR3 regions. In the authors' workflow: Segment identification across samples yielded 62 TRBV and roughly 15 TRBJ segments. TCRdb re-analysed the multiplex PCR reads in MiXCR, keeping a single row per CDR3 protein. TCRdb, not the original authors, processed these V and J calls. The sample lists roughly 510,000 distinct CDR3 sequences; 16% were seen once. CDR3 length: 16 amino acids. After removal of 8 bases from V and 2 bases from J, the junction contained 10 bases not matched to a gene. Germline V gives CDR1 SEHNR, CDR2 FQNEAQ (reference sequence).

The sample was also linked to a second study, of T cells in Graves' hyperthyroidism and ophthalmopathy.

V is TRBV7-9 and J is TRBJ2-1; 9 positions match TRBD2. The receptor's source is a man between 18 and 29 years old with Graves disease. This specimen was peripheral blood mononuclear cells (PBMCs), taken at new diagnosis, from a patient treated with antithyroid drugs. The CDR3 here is CASRLLTSGTYNEQFF. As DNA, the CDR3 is TGTGCCAGCCGACTCCTGACTAGCGGAACCTACAATGAGCAGTTCTTC.